Included here is one T cell receptor beta chain sequence, with context. The data were obtained in a study of siplizumab effects on memory and regulatory T cells. Produced via immunoSEQ multiplex PCR; TCRdb's table is partial and in-frame only. The data contain 56,000 or so clones, just over 95% of them seen just once; the ten biggest clones take up about 1%. Input material: naive CD8+ T cells sorted from blood. The sequence was collected from a human donor in good health.

CDR3 protein: CASSLAGHSYEQYF. CDR3 nucleotide sequence: TGTGCCAGCAGCTTAGCCGGGCATAGCTACGAGCAGTACTTC. J is TRBJ2-5 and V is TRBV7-9; the D is unclear. The last part of the DNA fits TRBJ2-7 better; the J call may be wrong. CDR1 and CDR2 (germline): SEHNR, FQNEAQ (reference sequence). The CDR3 length is 14 residues.